This T cell receptor (beta chain) was sequenced during a study of graft-versus-host responses after intestinal transplantation. Overall study context: Each of the recipients got a multivisceral, liver-intestinal, or isolated intestinal transplant. Study-wide results and caveats: Recipient-marrow GvH clones were detected, some having first appeared in ileum or blood.

Details on this clone: Its specificity is not known.

This CDR3 contains 14 residues. Trimming left V 8 bases short and J 1 base short, with 12 bases between. Germline CDR1 is MNHEY and CDR2 is SVGAGI. TCRdb keeps only in-frame clones here, not all; method: immunoSEQ multiplex PCR. The table records approximately 20,000 clones, over 80% of them present only once. The TCR comes from a human patient who received an intestinal transplant, so some T cells may come from the graft donor. The input for sequencing was PBMCs, taken roughly 260 days after intestinal transplant. The chain links TRBV6-5 to TRBJ1-5; possibly TRBD1 for D (5 bases). The DNA of the CDR3 is TGTGCCAGCTTTCTCAGACAGAGCAATCAGCCCCAGCATTTT. Residues: CASFLRQSNQPQHF.